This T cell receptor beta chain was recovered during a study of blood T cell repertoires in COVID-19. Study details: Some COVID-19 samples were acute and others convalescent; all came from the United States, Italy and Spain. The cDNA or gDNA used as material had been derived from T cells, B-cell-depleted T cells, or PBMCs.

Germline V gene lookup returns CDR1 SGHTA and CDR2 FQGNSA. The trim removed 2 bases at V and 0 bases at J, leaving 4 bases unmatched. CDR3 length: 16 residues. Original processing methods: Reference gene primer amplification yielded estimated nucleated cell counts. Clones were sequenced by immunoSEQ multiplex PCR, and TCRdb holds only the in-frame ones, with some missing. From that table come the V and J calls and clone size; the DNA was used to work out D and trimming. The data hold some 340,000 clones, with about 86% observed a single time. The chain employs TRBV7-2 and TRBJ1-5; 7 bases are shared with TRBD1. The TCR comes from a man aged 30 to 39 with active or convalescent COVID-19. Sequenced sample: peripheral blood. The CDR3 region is CASSLTGTASNQPQHF. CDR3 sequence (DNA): TGTGCCAGCAGCTTAACCGGGACAGCTAGCAATCAGCCCCAGCATTTT.